This TCR beta chain comes out of a study of technical replicates of blood from a few donors. Profiled with immunoSEQ multiplex PCR; TCRdb holds only in-frame clones, not every one. This table holds roughly 70,000 clones, 90% found once. The CDR3 is 12 amino acids. The V and J ends lost 10 bases and 2 bases respectively, with 10 bases between them. Per the germline V gene, CDR1 is SEHNR and CDR2 is FQNEAQ (reference sequence). The TCR sequence derives from a human donor in good health. Some clones in this sample may be carry-over from other donors' samples. The sample taken for sequencing was PBMCs. This rearrangement joins TRBV7-9 to TRBJ2-3; perhaps TRBD2 as D (6 bases). As DNA, the CDR3 is TGTGCCACAGCGGGTGACACAGATACGCAGTATTTT. Protein product: CATAGDTDTQYF.